Here is one TCR beta chain with its context. The CDR3 sequence is 15 residues long. V lost 6 bases and J lost 0, with 11 bases in between. CDR1 and CDR2 from the germline V gene are LNHNV and YYDKDF (reference sequence). Clones were read by immunoSEQ multiplex PCR, and TCRdb kept only the in-frame ones, dropping some. This sample has over 1.5 million clones, with 95% to 99% found just once. The source of the sample is a study of shared clonotypes between healthy human individuals. Donors, healthy HIV-negative adults, lacked recent acute infections or vaccinations. The chain joins TRBV15 to TRBJ2-2; D gene uncertain. This TCR derives from a man younger than 45 in good health. Input material: naive CD4+ T cells sorted from blood. Subset defined: CD45RA+ positively selected. CDR3 sequence (DNA): TGTGCCACCAGAGGTTCAAACGCGAACACCGGGGAGCTGTTTTTT. Residues: CATRGSNANTGELFF.